The entry below gives a single T cell receptor beta chain sequence along with its context. Its antigen remains unidentified. Sequenced by immunoSEQ multiplex PCR; TCRdb stores in-frame clones only, minus some. The repertoire consists of around 100,000 clones, with 94% occurring once and the leading ten covering approximately 0.61%. This record belongs to a study of siplizumab effects on memory and regulatory T cells. General study results and limits: There appeared to be greater diversity in naive T cells than in memory cells, and naive T cells seemed major contributors to the alloresponse. Mappable CD4+ clones that were alloreactive averaged 68.8% Treg-derived with siplizumab versus approximately 25% in controls. Siplizumab brought about a significant reduction in alloreactive sequences traceable to unstimulated CD4+ memory cells.

CDR1 MNHNY and CDR2 SVGAGI come from the germline V gene (reference sequence). With 8 bases clipped from V and 0 bases from J, the junction kept 7 bases outside the gene matches. The CDR3 consists of 15 residues. The V and J genes are TRBV6-6 and TRBJ2-1; 7 positions agree with TRBD2. This TCR came from a human donor in good health. The sample comprised Tregs sorted from blood. DNA of the CDR3: TGTGCCAGCCTCAAGGGCGGGAGCTCCTACAATGAGCAGTTCTTC. Translated, it gives CASLKGGSSYNEQFF.